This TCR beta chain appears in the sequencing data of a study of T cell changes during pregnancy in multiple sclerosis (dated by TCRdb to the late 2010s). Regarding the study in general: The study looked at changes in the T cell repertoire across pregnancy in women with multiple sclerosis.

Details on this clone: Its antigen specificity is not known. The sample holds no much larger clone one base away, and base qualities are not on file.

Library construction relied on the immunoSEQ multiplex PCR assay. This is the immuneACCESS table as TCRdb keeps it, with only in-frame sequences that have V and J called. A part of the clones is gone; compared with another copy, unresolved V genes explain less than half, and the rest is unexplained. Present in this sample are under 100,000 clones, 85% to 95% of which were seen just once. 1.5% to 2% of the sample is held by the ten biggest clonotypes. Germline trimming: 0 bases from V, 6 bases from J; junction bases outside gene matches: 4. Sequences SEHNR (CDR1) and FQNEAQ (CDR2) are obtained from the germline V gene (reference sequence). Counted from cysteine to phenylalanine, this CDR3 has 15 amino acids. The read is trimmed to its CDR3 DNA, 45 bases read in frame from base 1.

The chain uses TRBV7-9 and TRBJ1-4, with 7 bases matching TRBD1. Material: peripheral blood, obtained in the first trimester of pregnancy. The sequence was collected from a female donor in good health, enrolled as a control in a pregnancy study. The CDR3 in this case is CASSLARGGHEKLFF. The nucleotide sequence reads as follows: TGTGCCAGCAGCTTAGCGAGAGGGGGCCATGAAAAACTGTTTTTT. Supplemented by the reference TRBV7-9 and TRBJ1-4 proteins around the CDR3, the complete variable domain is DTGVSQNPRHKITKRGQNVTFRCDPISEHNRLYWYRQTLGQGPEFLTYFQNEAQLEKSRLLSDRFSAERPKGSFSTLEIQRTEQGDSAMYLCASSLARGGHEKLFFGSGTQLSVL.